What follows are 26 T cell receptor beta chains derived from one specimen sequenced in a study of cytomegalovirus exposure and HLA in healthy donors. Both 60 Vbeta primers and 13 Jbeta primers went into the PCR. The repertoire was sequenced with immunoSEQ multiplex PCR; TCRdb's copy has only in-frame clones and lacks some. The table lists approximately 100,000 clones, about 70% of them singletons, with approximately 1.1% in the top ten. The specimen was PBMCs. These receptors originate from a female donor in good health and CMV-seronegative.

This clone was counted once. Other DNA variants within this sample encode the same CDR3. V is TRBV6-4 and J is TRBJ2-3; D is undetermined. Germline V gives CDR1 MRHNA, CDR2 SNTAGT. This CDR3 is 13 amino acids long. V was shortened by 3 bases and J by 1 base, with 5 bases between the two germline ends. CDR3 sequence: CASSERGTDTQYF. CDR3 bases: TGTGCCAGCAGTGAGCGAGGCACAGATACGCAGTATTTT.

This clone was observed a handful of times. V is TRBV29-1 and J is TRBJ1-5; the D gene is possibly TRBD1 (6 bases). Trimming pared 4 bases from V and 7 bases from J, leaving 14 bases between. This CDR3 spans 13 amino acids. CDR1 is SQVTM, CDR2 ANQGSEA, per germline. The CDR3 bases are TGCAGCGTTGTGGGGGCGGTTGGCCAGCCCCAGCATTTT. It yields the protein CSVVGAVGQPQHF.

In the case of this clone: Other DNA sequences from this sample encode an identical CDR3 as well. The V call is TRBV2, the J call TRBJ2-5; 8 bases align to TRBD1. Germline V gene data show CDR1 as SNHLY and CDR2 as FYNNEI. The CDR3 length is 13 residues. The V gene end was trimmed by 4 bases and the J gene end by 2 bases; junction bases not matched to a gene: 0. CDR3 nucleotide sequence: TGTGCCAGCAGTGGACAGGGGCAAGAGACCCAGTACTTC. Translation: CASSGQGQETQYF.

This clone was observed a handful of times. V and J are TRBV6-4 and TRBJ2-1; D is perhaps TRBD2 (6 bases). Germline V CDR1 and CDR2: MRHNA, SNTAGT. V was shortened by 2 bases and J by 8 bases, with 13 bases between the two germline ends. The CDR3 contains 14 residues. CDR3 protein: CASSDPDYSDEQFF. The CDR3 DNA sequence: TGTGCCAGCAGTGACCCGGACTATTCGGATGAGCAGTTCTTC.

V usage is TRBV4-3 and J usage is TRBJ2-6; 11 bases map to TRBD2. CDR1 is LGHNA, CDR2 YSLEER, per germline. Trimming removed 3 bases from V and 0 bases from J; junction bases left unmatched: 1. This CDR3 contains 17 residues. In DNA, the CDR3 is TGCGCCAGCAGCCAGACTAGCGGGGACTCTGGGGCCAACGTCCTGACTTTC. It encodes CASSQTSGDSGANVLTF.

The count of this clone is one. This chain uses TRBV7-2 with TRBJ2-7; 9 bases are a match to TRBD1. Germline-derived CDR1 and CDR2 are SGHTA and FQGNSA. The CDR3 consists of 15 residues. With 2 bases clipped from V and 1 base from J, the junction kept 3 bases outside the gene matches. The chain's CDR3 is CASSLQQGASYEQYF. The CDR3, as DNA: TGTGCCAGCAGCTTACAACAGGGGGCGTCCTACGAGCAGTACTTC.

The chain joins TRBV5-6 to TRBJ2-3; possible D gene TRBD1, 5 bases. V was clipped by 4 bases and J by 7 bases, with 13 bases between them. The CDR3 loop spans 13 amino acids. Per the germline V gene, CDR1 is SGHDT and CDR2 is YYEEEE. The CDR3 nucleotides are TGTGCCAGCAGCGGGCAGGGAATTAATACGCAGTATTTT. Its translation is CASSGQGINTQYF.

This clone has a single count. V gene TRBV9 combines with J gene TRBJ2-5; D remains ambiguous. From germline, CDR1 is SGDLS and CDR2 YYNGEE. This CDR3 contains 14 residues. The ends were cut back, 4 bases at V and 5 bases at J, with 15 bases in the middle. The CDR3 protein is CASSPYIVGETQYF. In DNA, the CDR3 is TGTGCCAGCAGCCCGTACATTGTGGGCGAGACCCAGTACTTC.

The chain recombines TRBV28 with TRBJ2-7; 8 bases are shared with TRBD2. The J segment lost 6 bases and the V segment lost 2 bases, leaving 9 bases of the junction unmatched. CDR3 length: 15 residues. Germline V CDR1 and CDR2: MDHEN, SYDVKM. CDR3 in amino acids: CASSLMVAGSSEQYF. For the CDR3, the DNA is TGTGCCAGCAGTTTAATGGTAGCGGGGTCTTCCGAGCAGTACTTC.

This clone was seen only a few times. The chain uses TRBV2 and TRBJ2-2; 9 bases agree with TRBD1. Germline CDR1 is SNHLY and CDR2 is FYNNEI. The CDR3 sequence is 15 residues long. V lost 6 bases and J lost 1; bases outside the gene matches: 3. Here the CDR3 DNA reads TGTGCCAGCAGGGAGGGACAGGGGAACACCGGGGAGCTGTTTTTT. Its translation: CASREGQGNTGELFF.

This chain connects TRBV19 to TRBJ2-7; TRBD2 is a possible D gene (6 bases). The CDR3 is 15 residues long. Germline V gene sequence: CDR1 LNHDA, CDR2 SQIVND (reference sequence). Between the trimmed V and J ends, which lost 1 base and 3 bases, there was a span of 13 bases. The CDR3 sequence is CASSIADGSGYEQYF. As DNA, the CDR3 is TGTGCCAGTAGTATAGCGGACGGGAGCGGCTACGAGCAGTACTTC. Complete variable domain (other parts from reference TRBV19 and TRBJ2-7): DGGITQSPKYLFRKEGQNVTLSCEQNLNHDAMYWYRQDPGQGLRLIYYSQIVNDFQKGDIAEGYSVSREKKESFPLTVTSAQKNPTAFYLCASSIADGSGYEQYFGPGTRLTVT.

This clone was found a few times. CDR3: CASSAGGMNTGELFF. The DNA of the CDR3 is TGCGCCAGCAGCGCCGGGGGAATGAACACCGGGGAGCTGTTTTTT. This chain connects TRBV4-3 to TRBJ2-2, with D possibly being TRBD2 (6 bases). V lost 5 bases and J 1 base, leaving 11 bases between the germline ends. The CDR3 covers 15 residues. Germline V lookup: CDR1 LGHNA, CDR2 YSLEER.

The chain uses TRBV6-1 and TRBJ1-6; no definite D call. The V end was cut by 6 bases, the J end by 7 bases, with 16 bases between. CDR3 length: 15 amino acids. Germline values: CDR1 MNHNS, CDR2 SASEGT. In nucleotides, the CDR3 is TGTGCCAGCAGATCGACTGATCCAAGGAATTCACCCCTCCACTTT. Its protein product is CASRSTDPRNSPLHF.

This chain connects TRBV2 to TRBJ2-2, with 7 bases matching TRBD1. V was pared by 0 bases and J by 4 bases, with 8 bases of the junction left unmatched. Germline V gene sequence: CDR1 SNHLY, CDR2 FYNNEI. The CDR3 consists of 17 residues. CDR3 sequence reads: CASSEAGQVMGTGELFF. The CDR3 DNA is TGTGCCAGCAGTGAAGCTGGACAGGTTATGGGCACCGGGGAGCTGTTTTTT.

This clone came up once. The rearrangement links TRBV4-2 to TRBJ2-7, with TRBD2 identical over 9 bases. This CDR3 is built from 15 residues. V dropped 1 base and J dropped 3; count of bases not matched to a gene: 4. CDR1 and CDR2 from the germline V gene are LGHNA and YNFKEQ. The CDR3 loop is CASSQGLAAYYEQYF. In DNA, the CDR3 is TGTGCCAGCAGCCAAGGACTAGCGGCATACTACGAGCAGTACTTC.

This chain joins TRBV19 and TRBJ1-5; maybe TRBD1 (6 bases). V lost 6 bases and J 5 bases, leaving 14 bases between the germline ends. The V gene's germline CDR1 is LNHDA and CDR2 SQIVND (reference sequence). The length of the CDR3 is 14 residues. The chain's CDR3 is CASSRLGGDQPQHF. DNA of the CDR3: TGTGCCAGTAGCCGCCTAGGGGGGGATCAGCCCCAGCATTTT.

The sample holds a few counts of this clone. The genes are TRBV19 and TRBJ2-3; TRBD2 might be the D (7 bases). Trimming pared 10 bases from V and 1 base from J, leaving 15 bases between. In germline, CDR1 is LNHDA, CDR2 SQIVND (reference sequence). The CDR3 loop spans 14 amino acids. CDR3 in amino acids: CATWGGGGTDTQYF. CDR3 coding DNA: TGTGCCACCTGGGGGGGCGGGGGCACAGATACGCAGTATTTT.

In its sample, this clone was seen a few times. V is TRBV5-1 and J is TRBJ2-5, with 11 bases lining up with TRBD2. This CDR3 spans 14 amino acids. Germline V CDR1 and CDR2: SGHRS, YFSETQ. V shed 7 bases, J shed 5 bases, and the junction held 7 bases outside the gene matches. This chain's CDR3 is CASEPGLAAETQYF. The CDR3 region has the DNA TGCGCCAGCGAACCGGGACTAGCGGCGGAGACCCAGTACTTC.

This clone has more than one count but fewer than ten. The chain couples TRBV6-5 to TRBJ2-1; no reliable D call. Germline V lookup: CDR1 MNHEY, CDR2 SVGAGI. Trimming took 8 bases from V and 0 from J, leaving 11 bases between them. The CDR3 consists of 14 residues. The CDR3 here is CASRNLNSYNEQFF. In DNA, the CDR3 is TGTGCCAGCCGAAACTTGAACTCCTACAATGAGCAGTTCTTC.

The V and J genes are TRBV18 and TRBJ2-2, with 8 bases that match TRBD2. The trim removed 4 bases at V and 3 bases at J, leaving 4 bases unmatched. This CDR3 is built from 15 residues. The V gene's germline CDR1 is KGHSH and CDR2 LQKENI. The DNA for the CDR3 is TGTGCCAGCTCACAAGGGACTAGGTACACCGGGGAGCTGTTTTTT. This sequence encodes CASSQGTRYTGELFF. Complete variable domain (other parts from reference TRBV18 and TRBJ2-2): NAGVMQNPRHLVRRRGQEARLRCSPMKGHSHVYWYRQLPEEGLKFMVYLQKENIIDESGMPKERFSAEFPKEGPSILRIQQVVRGDSAAYFCASSQGTRYTGELFFGEGSRLTVL.

The V and J genes are TRBV28 and TRBJ2-2, with 7 bases lining up with TRBD1. The length of the CDR3 is 15 residues. The V and J ends lost 3 bases and 8 bases, in that order; junction bases with no gene match: 9. Germline V gene lookup returns CDR1 MDHEN and CDR2 SYDVKM. As DNA, the CDR3 is TGTGCCAGCAGTTTCTTGGTTACAGGGGTAGGGGAGCTGTTTTTT. This codes for CASSFLVTGVGELFF. Complete variable domain (other parts from reference TRBV28 and TRBJ2-2): DVKVTQSSRYLVKRTGEKVFLECVQDMDHENMFWYRQDPGLGLRLIYFSYDVKMKEKGDIPEGYSVSREKKERFSLILESASTNQTSMYLCASSFLVTGVGELFFGEGSRLTVL.

This chain uses TRBV2 with TRBJ2-7, with 8 bases aligning to TRBD2. Losses at the gene ends were 3 bases for V and 2 bases for J; bases not matched to a gene: 3. Germline-derived CDR1 and CDR2 are SNHLY and FYNNEI. The CDR3 is 14 amino acids. The chain's CDR3 is CASSESSGTYEQYF. The CDR3, as DNA: TGTGCCAGCAGTGAGAGTAGCGGGACCTACGAGCAGTACTTC.

The V call is TRBV27, the J call TRBJ1-1, with D maybe TRBD1 (6 bases). V lost 4 bases and J 0 bases, leaving 9 bases between the germline ends. This CDR3 region has 14 residues. From germline, CDR1 is MNHEY and CDR2 SMNVEV (reference sequence). The CDR3 DNA sequence: TGTGCCAGCAGTTGGGACAACTTGAACACTGAAGCTTTCTTT. It translates to CASSWDNLNTEAFF.

The CDR3 DNA reads TGTGCCACCAGCAGAGATAGTGTGGGAGTCTACGAGCAGTACTTC. Translated: CATSRDSVGVYEQYF. V gene TRBV15 combines with J gene TRBJ2-7; the D gene is possibly TRBD2 (5 bases). The germline gives CDR1 LNHNV, CDR2 YYDKDF (reference sequence). The CDR3 consists of 15 residues. V shed 0 bases and J shed 3 bases, with 12 bases lying between them.

This chain uses TRBV13 with TRBJ1-2; D is perhaps TRBD1 (6 bases). The CDR3 extends over 18 amino acids. V was shortened by 4 bases and J by 5 bases, with 26 bases between the two germline ends. The germline V gene has CDR1 PRHDT and CDR2 FYEKMQ (reference sequence). CDR3 region: CASSSQKRGGDGLYGYTF. CDR3 sequence (DNA): TGTGCCAGCAGCTCCCAAAAAAGGGGGGGGGACGGCCTTTATGGCTACACCTTC.

This rearrangement joins TRBV28 to TRBJ2-1, with 16 bases fitting TRBD2. The CDR3 runs 14 residues. Trimming at V came to 6 bases and at J to 9 bases, leaving 2 bases not matched to a gene. Looked up from germline, CDR1 is MDHEN and CDR2 is SYDVKM. The CDR3 DNA reads TGTGCCAGCAGCGGGACTAGCGGGAGGGCTGAGCAGTTCTTC. It translates to CASSGTSGRAEQFF.